A selection of T cell receptor beta chains follows, all from one sample in a study of blood T cell repertoires in COVID-19. Using immunoSEQ multiplex PCR, the repertoire was profiled, and TCRdb retains in-frame clones only, with some absent. In the table there are 200,000 to 250,000 clones, 75% to 85% of which are singletons. The sequenced material came from peripheral blood. These receptors were collected from a woman in her 50s with acute or convalescent COVID-19. Each CDR3 is given with its conserved first and last residue. The D gene is left open where the match is weak. A clone size is listed for some rows: how often the clone was seen (once, few, many), or a class if it is expanded.

V,D,J,size,CDR3,DNA
TRBV21-1,-,TRBJ2-7,-,CASSKESWTSGRVPVRYF,TGTGCCAGCAGCAAAGAGAGTTGGACTAGCGGGAGAGTCCCTGTGAGGTACTTC
TRBV3-1/TRBV3-2,-,TRBJ2-7,-,CASSSGLEQYF,TGTGCCAGCAGCTCTGGACTCGAGCAGTACTTC
TRBV18,-,TRBJ2-5,few,CASSPRWGSKETQYF,TGTGCCAGCTCACCGAGATGGGGCAGTAAAGAGACCCAGTACTTC
TRBV7-2,TRBD2,TRBJ2-3,-,CASSAGLAGGTDTQYF,TGTGCCAGCTCTGCTGGACTAGCGGGGGGCACAGATACGCAGTATTTT
TRBV2,-,TRBJ1-1,-,CASSGGRATEAFF,TGTGCCAGCAGTGGCGGCAGGGCTACTGAAGCTTTCTTT
TRBV5-1,TRBD1,TRBJ1-1,-,CASSWGQVGASRTLNTEAFF,TGCGCCAGCAGCTGGGGACAGGTGGGCGCCTCAAGGACCTTAAACACTGAAGCTTTCTTT
TRBV19,TRBD2,TRBJ2-7,-,CASSESGGAYEQYF,TGTGCCAGTAGCGAATCGGGGGGTGCCTACGAGCAGTACTTC
TRBV6-1,TRBD1,TRBJ2-1,-,CASSDQGQGTYNEQFF,TGTGCCAGCAGTGATCAGGGACAGGGGACCTACAATGAGCAGTTCTTC
TRBV10-3,TRBD2,TRBJ2-1,-,CAIRPSGGRNEQFF,TGTGCCATCAGGCCTAGCGGGGGGCGGAATGAGCAGTTCTTC
TRBV6-2/TRBV6-3,TRBD2,TRBJ2-5,-,CASSYSELAGGARETQYF,TGTGCCAGCAGTTACTCCGAACTAGCGGGGGGCGCCAGGGAGACCCAGTACTTC
TRBV5-4,TRBD1,TRBJ2-7,-,CASSLGVDRGPEQYF,TGTGCCAGCAGCTTGGGGGTGGACAGGGGCCCCGAGCAGTACTTC
TRBV5-4,-,TRBJ1-1,once,CASSGGREVNTEAFF,TGTGCCAGCAGCGGCGGACGGGAGGTGAACACTGAAGCTTTCTTT
TRBV4-3,TRBD1,TRBJ1-2,-,CASSQDPGTGLGYGYTF,TGCGCCAGCAGCCAAGACCCTGGGACAGGGCTTGGGTATGGCTACACCTTC
TRBV5-5,TRBD1,TRBJ1-6,few,CASSLAHGQGNSPLHF,TGTGCCAGCAGCTTGGCCCATGGACAGGGAAATTCACCCCTCCACTTT
TRBV7-9,-,TRBJ1-4,-,CASSPEVLANEKLFF,TGTGCCAGCAGCCCAGAAGTCCTGGCTAATGAAAAACTGTTTTTT
TRBV7-9,-,TRBJ2-5,-,CASSLTGEGTQYF,TGTGCCAGCAGCTTGACCGGGGAAGGGACCCAGTACTTC
TRBV7-9,-,TRBJ1-3,-,CASSLPVSGNTIYF,TGTGCCAGCAGCCTCCCGGTCTCTGGAAACACCATATATTTT
TRBV5-1,-,TRBJ1-6,-,CASTSTETNSPLHF,TGCGCCAGCACCTCCACTGAGACAAATTCACCCCTCCACTTT
TRBV5-6,TRBD1,TRBJ2-7,-,CASIWKGGGTGGREQYF,TGTGCCAGCATCTGGAAGGGGGGCGGGACAGGGGGCCGGGAGCAGTACTTC
TRBV3-1/TRBV3-2,-,TRBJ2-7,-,CASSRRFITGSPYEQYF,TGTGCCAGCAGCCGCCGCTTTATTACAGGGTCGCCCTACGAGCAGTACTTC
TRBV11-2,-,TRBJ2-7,few,CASSLGVEQYF,TGTGCCAGCAGCTTAGGAGTCGAGCAGTACTTC
TRBV18,-,TRBJ2-3,-,CASSPSGTDTQYF,TGTGCCAGCTCACCAAGCGGCACAGATACGCAGTATTTT
TRBV28,-,TRBJ2-7,-,CASSPGNIHEQYF,TGTGCCAGCAGCCCAGGGAATATCCACGAGCAGTACTTC